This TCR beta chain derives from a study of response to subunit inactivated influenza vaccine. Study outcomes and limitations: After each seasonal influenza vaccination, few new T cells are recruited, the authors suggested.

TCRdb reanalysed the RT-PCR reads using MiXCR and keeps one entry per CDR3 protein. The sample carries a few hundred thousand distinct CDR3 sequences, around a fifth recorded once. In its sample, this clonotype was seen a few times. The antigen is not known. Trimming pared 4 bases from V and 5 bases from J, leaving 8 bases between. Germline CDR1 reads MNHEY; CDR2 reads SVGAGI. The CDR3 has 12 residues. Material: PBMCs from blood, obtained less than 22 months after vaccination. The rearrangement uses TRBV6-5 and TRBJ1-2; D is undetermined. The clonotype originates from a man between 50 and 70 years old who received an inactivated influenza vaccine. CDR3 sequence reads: CASSSGIYGYTF. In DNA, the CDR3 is TGTGCCAGCAGTTCCGGGATATATGGCTACACCTTC.